This T cell receptor beta chain derives from a study of T cell repertoires in cytomegalovirus infection. Study-wide points: Ex vivo, HLA-C-restricted CMV-specific TCR beta clonotypes prevailed over the rest of the response.

The trim removed 7 bases at V and 8 bases at J, leaving 12 bases unmatched. The germline gives CDR1 MNHEY, CDR2 SVGEGT. There are 16 residues in the CDR3. A single record per CDR3 protein comes from TCRdb applying MiXCR to the reads. The repertoire holds about 180,000 distinct CDR3 sequences, with approximately 15% as singletons. This clonotype turned up a few times. Its antigen is unidentified. This TCR derives from a human donor in good health (CMV status not recorded). Some clones in this sample may be carry-over from other donors' samples. The gene calls are TRBV6-2 or TRBV6-3 and TRBJ2-1; 12 positions match TRBD2. Sample: PBMCs. The CDR3 loop reads CASTHEELAGGDEQFF. CDR3 in DNA: TGTGCCAGCACCCACGAGGAACTAGCGGGAGGAGATGAGCAGTTCTTC.